This passage covers 4 T cell receptor beta chains from one sample sequenced in a study of CD8+CD57+ T cells in acquired aplastic anemia. Profiles of TCR beta VDJ and CDR3 were generated from a genomic DNA template. TCRdb re-called the reads through MiXCR, storing one row per CDR3 protein. This table holds about 160,000 distinct CDR3 sequences, 60% to 80% found once. Patients selected for sequencing had displayed CD8+CD57+ cell expansion by flow cytometry. Material: sorted CD4+, CD8+, or CD8+CD57+ T cells (not recorded which) from PBMCs. The receptor set was obtained from a human donor with aplastic anemia.

The V gene is TRBV7-8, the J gene TRBJ2-3, with TRBD1 as a possible D gene (6 bases). Trimming removed 6 bases from V and 0 bases from J, with 13 bases in between. Germline lookup yields CDR1 SGHVS and CDR2 FQNEAQ. This CDR3 is built from 15 residues. The CDR3 region has the DNA TGTGCCAGCAGGAGGACAGCCCTGAGCACAGATACGCAGTATTTT. Protein sequence: CASRRTALSTDTQYF.

This clonotype was recorded a few times. The V and J genes are TRBV24-1 and TRBJ2-5; 13 nucleotides line up with TRBD2. J gave up 2 bases and V 4 bases, and 3 bases lay outside the gene matches. The germline V gene encodes CDR1 KGHDR and CDR2 SFDVKD. The CDR3 sequence is 16 residues long. CDR3 DNA: TGTGCCACCAGTGAAGGACTAGCGGGGGAACAAGAGACCCAGTACTTC. Protein: CATSEGLAGEQETQYF.

The V and J genes are TRBV9 and TRBJ2-3; possible D gene TRBD2, 6 bases. The CDR3 covers 13 residues. V lost 2 bases to trimming and J lost 4 bases, with 8 bases between them. Germline CDR1 SGDLS, CDR2 YYNGEE. The CDR3: CASSVGGADTQYF. CDR3 nucleotide sequence: TGTGCCAGCAGCGTCGGAGGGGCAGATACGCAGTATTTT.

The chain couples TRBV7-9 to TRBJ1-2; D gene uncertain. V was pared by 1 base and J by 1 base, with 10 bases between. The CDR3 consists of 15 residues. Germline CDR1 reads SEHNR; CDR2 reads FQNEAQ (reference sequence). This CDR3 reads CASSLGAQFNYGYTF. The CDR3 DNA follows: TGTGCCAGCAGCTTAGGTGCTCAGTTTAACTATGGCTACACCTTC.